This T cell receptor (beta chain) was recovered during a study of T cells in Graves' hyperthyroidism and ophthalmopathy. Findings and limits, study-wide: Also found in blood were most expanded thyroid clonotypes above 0.001. By a 13 V-J model, ophthalmopathy was set apart from stable hyperthyroidism.

Criteria for exclusion of patients were uncontrolled infection, other autoimmune disease, pregnancy or lactation. Looked up from germline, CDR1 is SGHVS and CDR2 is FQNEAQ. The length of the CDR3 is 13 residues. V was cut by 6 bases and J by 4 bases, with 12 bases left in between. Amplification of TCR beta CDR3 regions was performed using RNA transcripts as template. The TCR CDR3 was amplified in a first-round RT-PCR using the HTBI primer set. One entry per CDR3 protein, called by TCRdb with MiXCR from the multiplex PCR reads. Of roughly 710,000 distinct CDR3 sequences in the sample, 35% were seen once. At least ten counts were recorded for this clonotype. Its target is not known.

Sequences were obtained from blood. This TCR was recovered from a middle-aged woman with Graves' hyperthyroidism. J is TRBJ1-1 and V is TRBV7-8; D perhaps matches TRBD1 (5 bases). CDR3 in amino acids: CASSFREATEAFF. CDR3 nucleotides: TGTGCCAGCAGTTTCAGGGAGGCCACTGAAGCTTTCTTT.